This T cell receptor (beta chain) was documented in a study of human T cells and chemical hapten exposure. Sample time point: pre-sensitization, week 0. Specified treatment: therapeutic diphenylcyclopropenone sensitization with weekly scalp DPC. Study-wide findings and caveats: Alopecia affecting every donor means their immune response may not match healthy people's. With patch test score, the counts of PT1 expanded TCRs showed a positive correlation. TCRs at high frequency, those above 1 in 1000, did not change with DPC sensitization.

Individual cDNA molecules (in the library) carried attached unique molecular identifiers. TCRdb independently ran MiXCR on the RACE reads; one entry per CDR3 protein. The sample shows 350,000 to 450,000 distinct CDR3 sequences, around 5.5% of them seen only once. This clonotype was picked up many times. What it binds is not known. Losses at the gene ends were 4 bases for V and 6 bases for J; bases not matched to a gene: 9. CDR3 length: 16 residues. Germline assignment: CDR1 MDHEN and CDR2 SYDVKM. The chain combines TRBV28 with TRBJ2-7; 13 bases match TRBD2. Sequencing was performed on whole blood, taken in connection with sensitization to the hapten diphenylcyclopropenone (DPC). The sequence was obtained from a woman between 45 and 60 years old with alopecia areata. Some clones in this sample may be carry-over from other donors' samples. DNA for the CDR3: TGTGCCAGCAGTTCAGGACTAGCGGGGGCCGGGGGCGAGCAGTACTTC. Its protein is CASSSGLAGAGGEQYF.